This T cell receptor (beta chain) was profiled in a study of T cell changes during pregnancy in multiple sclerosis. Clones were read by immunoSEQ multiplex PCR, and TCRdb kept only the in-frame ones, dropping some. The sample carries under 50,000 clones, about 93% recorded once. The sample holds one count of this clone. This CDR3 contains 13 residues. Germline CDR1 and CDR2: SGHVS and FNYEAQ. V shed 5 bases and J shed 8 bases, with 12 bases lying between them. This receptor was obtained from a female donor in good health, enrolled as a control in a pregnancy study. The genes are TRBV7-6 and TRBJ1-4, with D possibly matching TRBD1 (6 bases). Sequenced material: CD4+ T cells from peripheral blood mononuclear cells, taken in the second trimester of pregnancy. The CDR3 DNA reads TGTGCCAGCAGCACAGGGAGTCGGGAAAAACTGTTTTTT. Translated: CASSTGSREKLFF.